The T cell receptor beta chain described here comes from a study of CD8+ T cells in alopecia areata. Study background: Recipient mice, roughly 6-10-week-old female C3H/HeJ animals, received skin from roughly 6-13-month-old C3H/HeJ graft donors with spontaneous alopecia.

The sorting of pooled cutaneous lymph node cells relied on CD4, CD8alpha, NKG2D, NKG2ACE and other markers. From germline, CDR1 is NSQYPW and CDR2 LRSPGD (reference sequence). The V segment lost 2 bases and the J segment 3 bases; nucleotides outside the gene matches: 6. The CDR3 length is 15 residues. Note on this clone: The listed genes are named as in mouse. The sequenced fragment ends 4 residues before the CDR3 boundary, so the rest is inferred from the germline J gene.

Extraction of RNA preceded its reverse transcription into cDNA, which served as the sequencing template. The data were produced by immunoSEQ multiplex PCR, yet TCRdb's version contains in-frame clones alone and is incomplete. Captured here are 290,000 or so clones, none seen once; the top ten comprise 1.2%. The source of this sequence is a C3H/HeJ mouse with alopecia areata. As its MHC haplotype, the strain has H2-k. The source material was CD4+ T cells sorted from a lymph node. This sequence joins TRBV1 and TRBJ2-7; 8 bases are a match to TRBD2. The part of the CDR3 DNA that was read is TGCACCTGCAGTGCAAGGCGGGGGGGGCGCTAT. Its translation: CTCSARRGGRY. In full, the CDR3 is CTCSARRGGRYEQYF.